The 10 T cell receptor beta chains below all came from one sample that was sequenced in a study of T cells in Graves' hyperthyroidism and ophthalmopathy. There were TCR beta CDR3 regions amplified from RNA transcripts. With the HTBI primer set, the TCR CDR3 went through a first round of RT-PCR. One entry per CDR3 protein, called by TCRdb with MiXCR from the multiplex PCR reads. This table holds hundreds of thousands of distinct CDR3 sequences, roughly 37% found once. Sequences were obtained from blood. All receptors derive from a young man with Graves' hyperthyroidism.

At least ten counts were recorded for this clonotype. The chain combines TRBV9 with TRBJ1-1; D is uncertain. CDR1 is SGDLS and CDR2 is YYNGEE in the germline V gene. Trimming pared 3 bases from V and 1 base from J, leaving 7 bases between. CDR3 size: 13 residues. CDR3 sequence (DNA): TGTGCCAGCAGCGCTACATGGAACACTGAAGCTTTCTTT. Translating gives CASSATWNTEAFF.

This clonotype was detected many times. The chain joins TRBV29-1 to TRBJ2-5, with a tentative D call TRBD2 (5 bases). CDR3 length: 12 amino acids. Germline V lookup: CDR1 SQVTM, CDR2 ANQGSEA. Trimming took off 6 bases at V and 5 bases at J, with 13 bases between the two ends. The CDR3, as DNA: TGCAGCGTCCGGGGTGTAGGTGAGACCCAGTACTTC. Amino acids: CSVRGVGETQYF.

Comment on this clonotype: This sequence may be a read error, since a much larger clone differs from it by one base. This chain uses TRBV2 with TRBJ1-5; D is ambiguous. CDR1 is SNHLY, CDR2 FYNNEI, per germline. Trimming removed 10 bases from V and 4 bases from J, with 5 bases in between. This CDR3 region has 10 residues. Here the CDR3 reads CANINQPQHF. The CDR3 DNA reads as TGTGCCAACATAAATCAGCCCCAGCATTTT.

This clonotype was seen just once. One base away lies a much larger clone, so this may be a sequencing read error. The V and J genes are TRBV2 and TRBJ2-7; D possibly corresponds to TRBD2 (5 bases). Germline V gene sequence: CDR1 SNHLY, CDR2 FYNNEI. CDR3 size: 14 residues. V lost 3 bases to trimming and J lost 4 bases, with 13 bases between them. The CDR3 sequence is CASSEAGIPYEQYF. In DNA, the CDR3 is TGTGCCAGCAGTGAGGCGGGTATCCCTTACGAGCAGTACTTC.

The chain joins TRBV7-9 to TRBJ2-7; D might be TRBD1 (5 bases). The CDR3 runs to 16 residues. The germline V gene has CDR1 SEHNR and CDR2 FQNEAQ (reference sequence). V lost 5 bases and J lost 1, with 18 bases in between. The CDR3 bases are TGTGCCAGCAGCCAAGAAGAAGGGGCCAGTTCCTACGAGCAGTACTTC. This sequence encodes CASSQEEGASSYEQYF. Looking up the rest from reference TRBV7-9 and TRBJ2-7 gives the full variable domain: DTGVSQNPRHKITKRGQNVTFRCDPISEHNRLYWYRQTLGQGPEFLTYFQNEAQLEKSRLLSDRFSAERPKGSFSTLEIQRTEQGDSAMYLCASSQEEGASSYEQYFGPGTRLTVT.

This clonotype was seen at least ten times. The chain carries TRBV10-3 and TRBJ1-4; tentatively, D is TRBD1 (5 bases). The V gene's germline CDR1 is ENHRY and CDR2 SYGVKD. The V gene lost 6 bases and the J gene lost 6 bases, with 11 bases spanning the gap. This CDR3 comprises 13 residues. CDR3 region: CAIRGGEDEKLFF. In DNA, the CDR3 is TGTGCCATCAGAGGAGGGGAGGATGAAAAACTGTTTTTT.

In its sample, this clonotype was seen many times. The rearrangement joins TRBV29-1 to TRBJ1-1, with D possibly TRBD1 on 5 matching bases. CDR1 is SQVTM, CDR2 ANQGSEA, per germline. Trimming left V 4 bases short and J 7 bases short, with 19 bases between. CDR3 length: 14 residues. The CDR3 DNA sequence: TGCAGCGTTGTCCAAGGTGGGGGGACCGGTGAAGCTTTCTTT. Its protein is CSVVQGGGTGEAFF.

The chain is built from TRBV9 and TRBJ1-1, with unresolved D. Germline CDR1 SGDLS, CDR2 YYNGEE. The CDR3 consists of 17 residues. Trimming took off 2 bases at V and 0 bases at J, with 17 bases between the two ends. The CDR3 protein is CASSVSDKDIMNTEAFF. DNA of the CDR3: TGTGCCAGCAGCGTGAGTGACAAGGATATCATGAACACTGAAGCTTTCTTT. The full variable domain, completed using reference TRBV9 and TRBJ1-1, is DSGVTQTPKHLITATGQRVTLRCSPRSGDLSVYWYQQSLDQGLQFLIQYYNGEERAKGNILERFSAQQFPDLHSELNLSSLELGDSALYFCASSVSDKDIMNTEAFFGQGTRLTVV.

This clonotype was detected only a few times. The genes are TRBV5-1 and TRBJ2-7; TRBD1 matches 8 bases. This CDR3 is 15 amino acids long. The V segment lost 0 bases and the J segment 4 bases; nucleotides outside the gene matches: 6. Germline V gives CDR1 SGHRS, CDR2 YFSETQ. CDR3 residues: CASSLGAGGGYEQYF. As DNA, the CDR3 is TGCGCCAGCAGCTTGGGGGCAGGGGGCGGTTACGAGCAGTACTTC.

This clonotype was seen many times. The chain uses TRBV24-1 and TRBJ2-6; perhaps TRBD1 as D (6 bases). This CDR3 contains 16 residues. The ends were cut back, 11 bases at V and 0 bases at J, with 16 bases in the middle. Germline V gene data show CDR1 as KGHDR and CDR2 as SFDVKD. CDR3 residues: CAITGTFVSGANVLTF. For the CDR3, the DNA is TGTGCCATCACCGGGACATTCGTCTCTGGGGCCAACGTCCTGACTTTC.